Shown below are 24 T cell receptor beta chains from a single sample sequenced in a study of graft-versus-host responses after intestinal transplantation. Data came from immunoSEQ multiplex PCR; TCRdb stores just in-frame clones and leaves some out. The sample shows approximately 2,500 clones, 28% of them seen only once. The source material was alloreactive CD4+ T cells from a mixed lymphocyte reaction culture, sampled before transplantation. Regarding subset: CFSE-low proliferating T cells sorted from approximately 6-day pre-transplant mixed lymphocyte reaction (GvH or HvG direction). The origin of the receptors is a human patient who was an organ donor for intestinal transplantation.

J is TRBJ1-1 and V is TRBV27; 11 bases match TRBD1. Germline assignment: CDR1 MNHEY and CDR2 SMNVEV (reference sequence). Unmatched junction bases numbered 4, after V lost 6 bases and J lost 4 bases. The CDR3 consists of 14 residues. The CDR3 spells CASRGQGGGTEAFF. Here the CDR3 DNA reads TGTGCCAGCAGGGGACAGGGGGGGGGCACTGAAGCTTTCTTT.

The chain carries TRBV28 and TRBJ1-4; 9 bases match TRBD1. V lost 6 bases to trimming and J lost 0 bases; unmatched junction nucleotides: 8. The germline V gene has CDR1 MDHEN and CDR2 SYDVKM. The CDR3 is made up of 17 amino acids. The CDR3 region is CASSTGGDPPTNEKLFF. CDR3 in DNA: TGTGCCAGCAGCACAGGGGGCGATCCCCCAACTAATGAAAAACTGTTTTTT.

This chain joins TRBV6-5 and TRBJ1-5, with D perhaps matching TRBD1 (5 bases). CDR3 length: 12 residues. Per germline, CDR1 MNHEY and CDR2 SVGAGI. V was cut by 11 bases and J by 3 bases, with 11 bases left in between. CDR3 region: CAGGHYNQPQHF. As DNA, the CDR3 is TGTGCCGGCGGACACTACAATCAGCCCCAGCATTTT.

This clone occurred once. The chain carries TRBV15 and TRBJ2-3; a possible D gene is TRBD2 (6 bases). The germline V gene encodes CDR1 LNHNV and CDR2 YYDKDF (reference sequence). V lost 5 bases to trimming and J lost 3 bases, with 12 bases between them. The CDR3 length is 14 residues. As DNA, the CDR3 is TGTGCCACCAGCGGGACCGGGAGAACAGATACGCAGTATTTT. Translated, it gives CATSGTGRTDTQYF.

CDR3 residues: CASRSTYNEQFF. CDR3 coding DNA: TGTGCCAGCAGATCAACCTACAATGAGCAGTTCTTC. The chain links TRBV28 to TRBJ2-1; D remains unclear. CDR3 length equals 12 residues. Germline V lookup: CDR1 MDHEN, CDR2 SYDVKM. The V gene lost 6 bases and the J gene lost 2 bases, with 5 bases spanning the gap.

This rearrangement joins TRBV25-1 to TRBJ1-1; tentative D call: TRBD1 (6 bases). Trimming stripped 3 bases from V and 3 bases from J, with 14 bases between. Germline V gene sequence: CDR1 MGHDK, CDR2 SYGVNS. The CDR3 contains 15 residues. The CDR3 region is CASSEKGVGYTEAFF. In nucleotides, the CDR3 is TGTGCCAGCAGTGAGAAGGGGGTAGGGTACACTGAAGCTTTCTTT.

The gene calls are TRBV9 and TRBJ2-1; TRBD1 might be the D (7 bases). The CDR3 spans 13 residues. Germline V lookup: CDR1 SGDLS, CDR2 YYNGEE. Trimming cost V 4 bases and J 13 bases, with 18 bases left between them. The CDR3 here is CASSNQIQGGQFF. DNA of the CDR3: TGTGCCAGCAGCAACCAAATCCAGGGGGGACAGTTCTTC.

The rearrangement uses TRBV5-1 and TRBJ1-2; no clear D gene. V lost 3 bases and J lost 0, with 6 bases in between. CDR3 length: 13 residues. The germline gives CDR1 SGHRS, CDR2 YFSETQ. CDR3 DNA sequence: TGCGCCAGCAGCTCACAGACTAACTATGGCTACACCTTC. Translation: CASSSQTNYGYTF.

As regards this clone: This clone may be a read error of a much larger clone one base away. The V gene is TRBV30, the J gene TRBJ1-1; D is unresolved. The CDR3 runs to 13 residues. Germline V CDR1 and CDR2: GTSNPN, SVGIG (reference sequence). The V and J ends lost 2 bases and 0 bases respectively, with 7 bases between them. CDR3 coding DNA: TGTGCCTGGAGTCGGGAGGTGAACACTGAAGCTTTCTTT. Amino acid sequence: CAWSREVNTEAFF.

The chain has TRBV14 and TRBJ2-1; D uncertain. The CDR3 length is 14 residues. Trimming removed 0 bases at V and 4 bases at J, with 7 bases between. Looked up from germline, CDR1 is SGHDN and CDR2 is FVKESK. The CDR3 protein is CASSQDPAYNEQFF. CDR3 nucleotide sequence: TGTGCCAGCAGCCAAGATCCCGCGTACAATGAGCAGTTCTTC.

This clone is medium-sized (0.01 to 0.1%) within its sample. The genes are TRBV5-1 and TRBJ2-5; a weak D match, TRBD2 (5 bases). Germline-derived CDR1 and CDR2 are SGHRS and YFSETQ. Trimming stripped 3 bases from V and 5 bases from J, with 8 bases between. The CDR3 contains 12 residues. CDR3 sequence (DNA): TGCGCCAGCAGCTCCCCGGGGGAGACCCAGTACTTC. Its protein is CASSSPGETQYF.

V and J are TRBV18 and TRBJ2-7, with 14 positions matching TRBD2. The length of the CDR3 is 14 residues. Germline lookup yields CDR1 KGHSH and CDR2 LQKENI. V dropped 6 bases and J dropped 5; count of bases not matched to a gene: 3. The CDR3 protein is CASSQGLAGDEQYF. The CDR3 bases are TGTGCCAGCTCCCAGGGACTAGCGGGAGACGAGCAGTACTTC.

This clone is deemed medium-sized (0.01 to 0.1%). V and J are TRBV30 and TRBJ2-2; 7 positions match TRBD1. This CDR3 has 14 residues. V was clipped by 1 base and J by 1 base; unmatched bases: 0. Germline assignment: CDR1 GTSNPN and CDR2 SVGIG (reference sequence). CDR3 sequence (DNA): TGTGCCTGGAGTGGGGACAGGAACACCGGGGAGCTGTTTTTT. It yields the protein CAWSGDRNTGELFF. The entire variable domain, with the rest obtained from reference TRBV30 and TRBJ2-2, is as follows: SQTIHQWPATLVQPVGSPLSLECTVEGTSNPNLYWYRQAAGRGLQLLFYSVGIGQISSEVPQNLSASRPQDRQFILSSKKLLLSDSGFYLCAWSGDRNTGELFFGEGSRLTVL.

The gene calls are TRBV28 and TRBJ1-2, with D possibly TRBD1 on 5 matching bases. V shed 2 bases and J shed 3 bases, with 16 bases lying between them. This CDR3 has 16 residues. Germline CDR1 reads MDHEN; CDR2 reads SYDVKM. The CDR3 sequence: CASSLGPAPQDYGYTF. CDR3 sequence (DNA): TGTGCCAGCAGTTTAGGGCCGGCCCCACAGGACTATGGCTACACCTTC.

Only a few counts were recorded for this clone. This chain links TRBV9 with TRBJ1-3, with D uncertain. This CDR3 is 13 amino acids long. Germline V lookup: CDR1 SGDLS, CDR2 YYNGEE. Trimming left V 3 bases short and J 0 bases short, with 4 bases between. CDR3 sequence: CASSGVSGNTIYF. The CDR3 DNA reads TGTGCCAGCAGCGGAGTCTCTGGAAACACCATATATTTT.

This clone is labeled as medium-sized. The V gene is TRBV6-1, the J gene TRBJ1-2; 7 bases line up with TRBD1. With 4 bases clipped from V and 8 bases from J, the junction kept 10 bases outside the gene matches. Germline V gene sequence: CDR1 MNHNS, CDR2 SASEGT. The CDR3 length is 14 residues. For the CDR3, the DNA is TGTGCCAGCAGTGTCGGACAGGAGAGAAGAGGCTACACCTTC. Translated, it gives CASSVGQERRGYTF.

A remark on this clone: The likely explanation is a read error, given a far larger clone one base away. The chain joins TRBV30 to TRBJ2-5; 10 positions agree with TRBD1. Germline V gene sequence: CDR1 GTSNPN, CDR2 SVGIG (reference sequence). V gave up 4 bases and J gave up 4 bases; unmatched junction bases: 9. This CDR3 spans 15 amino acids. CDR3 sequence: CAWNKGQGNLETQYF. DNA for the CDR3: TGTGCCTGGAACAAGGGACAGGGGAACCTAGAGACCCAGTACTTC.

The chain has TRBV7-8 and TRBJ2-3, with D possibly TRBD2 on 6 matching bases. Trimming stripped 3 bases from V and 6 bases from J, with 10 bases between. Germline V gene sequence: CDR1 SGHVS, CDR2 FQNEAQ. The CDR3 loop spans 13 amino acids. CDR3 residues: CASSLGGRDTQYF. Here the CDR3 DNA reads TGTGCCAGCAGCTTGGGGGGTCGGGATACGCAGTATTTT.

The chain uses TRBV10-1 and TRBJ1-4; D call uncertain. There are 15 residues in the CDR3. Germline V CDR1 and CDR2: WNHNN, SYGVQD (reference sequence). V was trimmed by 0 bases and J by 0 bases, leaving 5 bases between them. This chain's CDR3 is CASSESSATNEKLFF. Written as DNA, the CDR3 is TGCGCCAGCAGTGAGTCGTCGGCAACTAATGAAAAACTGTTTTTT.

The chain links TRBV28 to TRBJ1-5; 9 nucleotides align to TRBD1. The CDR3 extends over 16 amino acids. Germline V gene lookup returns CDR1 MDHEN and CDR2 SYDVKM. The trim removed 6 bases at V and 0 bases at J, leaving 6 bases unmatched. CDR3 amino acids: CASRLTGGYSNQPQHF. In DNA form, the CDR3 reads TGTGCCAGCAGGTTGACAGGGGGATATAGCAATCAGCCCCAGCATTTT.

This clone is labeled as large (0.1 to 1%). The gene calls are TRBV5-6 and TRBJ2-4; D is perhaps TRBD2 (6 bases). CDR3 size: 14 residues. In germline, CDR1 is SGHDT, CDR2 YYEEEE. Trimming took off 1 base at V and 3 bases at J, with 8 bases between the two ends. CDR3 residues: CASSLSGVKNIQYF. The CDR3 DNA follows: TGTGCCAGCAGCTTGTCGGGGGTCAAAAACATTCAGTACTTC.

This clone is labeled large. CDR3 sequence: CASRREAVGYTF. The CDR3 nucleotides are TGCGCCAGCAGAAGGGAAGCGGTTGGCTACACCTTC. The chain is built from TRBV5-1 and TRBJ1-2; no clear D gene. The CDR3 is 12 amino acids. CDR1 and CDR2 from the germline V gene are SGHRS and YFSETQ. V was shortened by 5 bases and J by 7 bases, with 12 bases between the two germline ends.

This clone is judged large. The chain combines TRBV6-6 with TRBJ2-7; unclear D gene. The CDR3 totals 13 residues. Germline V lookup: CDR1 MNHNY, CDR2 SVGAGI (reference sequence). The V gene lost 3 bases and the J gene lost 6 bases, with 12 bases spanning the gap. The chain's CDR3 is CASSYEGVGEQYF. The CDR3 DNA reads as TGTGCCAGCAGTTATGAAGGAGTTGGCGAGCAGTACTTC.

This sequence joins TRBV5-1 and TRBJ2-1, with TRBD2 matching 9 bases. CDR3 length: 14 residues. Germline V gives CDR1 SGHRS, CDR2 YFSETQ. With 4 bases clipped from V and 9 bases from J, the junction kept 8 bases outside the gene matches. The CDR3 coding sequence is TGCGCCAGCAGCCATATAGCGGGAGCGGGTGAGCAGTTCTTC. This gives the protein CASSHIAGAGEQFF.